This T cell receptor (beta chain) was captured by sequencing in a study of identical twins. TCRdb recomputed calls from the 5' RACE reads with MiXCR, one row per CDR3 protein. The data show 500,000 to 600,000 distinct CDR3 sequences, approximately 22% seen once. Trimming at V came to 3 bases and at J to 6 bases, leaving 5 bases not matched to a gene. Germline V lookup: CDR1 LNHDA, CDR2 SQIVND (reference sequence). The CDR3 runs 15 residues. These same data were also listed under a study on T cells expressing NK-cell markers.

The chain uses TRBV19 and TRBJ2-1; 10 bases fit TRBD2. This sequence was found in a woman younger than 30 in good health. Sequencing was carried out using CD4+ T cells sorted from blood. The CDR3: CASSMTSGFFNEQFF. The CDR3 DNA reads TGTGCCAGTAGTATGACTAGCGGGTTCTTCAATGAGCAGTTCTTC.